The 26 T cell receptor beta chains reported below all come from one sample, sequenced in a study of shared clonotypes between healthy human individuals. Assay used: immunoSEQ multiplex PCR; TCRdb lists only in-frame clones, some missing. This table holds a few million clones, over 85% found once. The naive CD8 fraction comprised CD45RO-negative cells positively selected for CCR7 and excluded terminally differentiated effector memory CD45RA+ cells. The sequenced sample was naive CD8+ T cells from PBMCs. These receptors were taken from a man aged 18 to 35 in good health. Some clones in this sample may be carry-over from other donors' samples.

The genes are TRBV13 and TRBJ2-5; D possibly uses TRBD1 or TRBD2 (5 bases each). Trimming pared 8 bases from V and 6 bases from J, leaving 16 bases between. The CDR3 covers 13 residues. Per the germline V gene, CDR1 is PRHDT and CDR2 is FYEKMQ (reference sequence). The CDR3 bases are TGTGCCAGCTCACGGGGTAGGGGCAAGACCCAGTACTTC. Translated: CASSRGRGKTQYF.

The chain carries TRBV27 and TRBJ2-5; tentatively, D is TRBD1 or TRBD2 (5 bases each). The DNA end lines up better with TRBJ2-7; the J call may be wrong. Germline CDR1 reads MNHEY; CDR2 reads SMNVEV (reference sequence). The CDR3 spans 14 residues. The CDR3 sequence: CASSYRDGSYEQYF. The CDR3 DNA follows: TGTGCCAGCAGTTACCGGGACGGCTCCTACGAGCAGTACTTC.

This chain links TRBV25-1 with TRBJ1-5; no reliable D call. The V end was cut by 6 bases, the J end by 5 bases, with 11 bases between. The CDR3 is 13 residues long. The germline CDR1 and CDR2 sequences are MGHDK and SYGVNS. Here the CDR3 reads CASSDGFYQPQHF. CDR3 DNA sequence: TGTGCCAGCAGCGACGGGTTCTATCAGCCCCAGCATTTT.

The rearrangement links TRBV6-6 to TRBJ2-7, with D unclear. CDR1 is MNHNY and CDR2 is SVGAGI in the germline V gene (reference sequence). CDR3 length: 13 residues. V was pared by 4 bases and J by 5 bases, with 12 bases between. CDR3 amino acids: CASSSVPSDEQYF. The CDR3 bases are TGTGCCAGCAGTTCAGTGCCGTCGGACGAGCAGTACTTC.

The chain combines TRBV13 with TRBJ2-5; D is ambiguous. V was cut by 4 bases and J by 7 bases, with 13 bases left in between. Germline CDR1 reads PRHDT; CDR2 reads FYEKMQ (reference sequence). CDR3 length: 13 residues. The CDR3 sequence is CASSSRSLRTQYF. DNA of the CDR3: TGTGCCAGCAGCTCCAGATCTCTGCGGACCCAGTACTTC.

The rearrangement joins TRBV27 to TRBJ2-1; a possible D gene is TRBD1 (6 bases). With 3 bases removed from V and 9 bases from J, the gap between germline ends came to 18 bases. The CDR3 has 15 amino acids. Germline lookup yields CDR1 MNHEY and CDR2 SMNVEV (reference sequence). The CDR3 DNA sequence: TGTGCCAGCAGTTTCAGGGGTGGGGAACTAATTGAGCAGTTCTTC. This translates into CASSFRGGELIEQFF.

This clone occurred a few times. V usage is TRBV16 and J usage is TRBJ1-5, with TRBD1 as a possible D gene (6 bases). Looked up from germline, CDR1 is KGHSY and CDR2 is FQNENV. The CDR3 spans 15 residues. V lost 5 bases and J lost 6, with 17 bases in between. In nucleotides, the CDR3 is TGTGCCAGCAGCATAGGGGGGCTTTATGTTCAGCCCCAGCATTTT. Translation: CASSIGGLYVQPQHF.

This chain links TRBV28 with TRBJ1-5; unclear D gene. Per the germline V gene, CDR1 is MDHEN and CDR2 is SYDVKM. The V gene lost 3 bases and the J gene lost 7 bases, with 13 bases spanning the gap. There are 14 residues in the CDR3. The CDR3 nucleotides read TGTGCCAGCAGTTTTTTTTCATTGGACCAGCCCCAGCATTTT. The encoded protein is CASSFFSLDQPQHF. Combining the CDR3 with reference TRBV28 and TRBJ1-5 gives the whole variable domain DVKVTQSSRYLVKRTGEKVFLECVQDMDHENMFWYRQDPGLGLRLIYFSYDVKMKEKGDIPEGYSVSREKKERFSLILESASTNQTSMYLCASSFFSLDQPQHFGDGTRLSIL.

Comment on this clone: Other DNA sequences from this sample encode an identical CDR3 as well. This chain connects TRBV19 to TRBJ2-2; maybe TRBD1 (6 bases). Between the trimmed V and J ends, which lost 2 bases and 4 bases, there was a span of 11 bases. CDR1 LNHDA and CDR2 SQIVND come from the germline V gene (reference sequence). This CDR3 is built from 15 residues. The CDR3 DNA reads as TGTGCCAGTAGTATAATGGGGGCCGGCACCGGGGAGCTGTTTTTT. Protein: CASSIMGAGTGELFF. The full variable domain, its missing parts supplied by reference TRBV19 and TRBJ2-2, is DGGITQSPKYLFRKEGQNVTLSCEQNLNHDAMYWYRQDPGQGLRLIYYSQIVNDFQKGDIAEGYSVSREKKESFPLTVTSAQKNPTAFYLCASSIMGAGTGELFFGEGSRLTVL.

The chain joins TRBV5-1 to TRBJ1-1; the D gene is possibly TRBD1 (6 bases). V shed 4 bases and J shed 0 bases, with 16 bases lying between them. CDR3 length equals 16 residues. The germline V gene has CDR1 SGHRS and CDR2 YFSETQ. The CDR3 region is CASSPKQGRVNTEAFF. Written as DNA, the CDR3 is TGCGCCAGCAGCCCAAAACAGGGCCGGGTGAACACTGAAGCTTTCTTT.

V usage is TRBV25-1 and J usage is TRBJ1-5, with D unresolved. The CDR3 loop spans 13 amino acids. V was cut by 7 bases and J by 2 bases, with 9 bases left in between. The germline V gene encodes CDR1 MGHDK and CDR2 SYGVNS. The CDR3 sequence: CASTGRGNQPQHF. In DNA form, the CDR3 reads TGTGCCAGCACCGGAAGGGGCAATCAGCCCCAGCATTTT.

This chain uses TRBV2 with TRBJ2-1; the match to TRBD2 covers 13 bases. This CDR3 spans 15 amino acids. In germline, CDR1 is SNHLY, CDR2 FYNNEI. The junction had 9 bases not matched to a gene; V was cut back by 8 bases and J by 8 bases. The CDR3 DNA is TGTGCCAGCCCAGCCGGGACTAGCGGGACCTATGAGCAGTTCTTC. Translation: CASPAGTSGTYEQFF. Complete variable domain (other parts from reference TRBV2 and TRBJ2-1): EPEVTQTPSHQVTQMGQEVILRCVPISNHLYFYWYRQILGQKVEFLVSFYNNEISEKSEIFDDQFSVERPDGSNFTLKIRSTKLEDSAMYFCASPAGTSGTYEQFFGPGTRLTVL.

The rearrangement joins TRBV27 to TRBJ1-2; 8 nucleotides agree with TRBD1. J gave up 4 bases and V 6 bases, and 16 bases lay outside the gene matches. The length of the CDR3 is 17 residues. Per the germline V gene, CDR1 is MNHEY and CDR2 is SMNVEV (reference sequence). The chain's CDR3 is CASRTTPGQDRRYGYTF. DNA for the CDR3: TGTGCCAGCAGGACCACCCCGGGACAGGATAGGCGCTATGGCTACACCTTC.

The J gene is TRBJ2-1, the V gene TRBV10-3; tentatively, D is TRBD2 (5 bases). CDR1 is ENHRY and CDR2 is SYGVKD in the germline V gene. Trimming removed 6 bases at V and 5 bases at J, with 14 bases between. This CDR3 region has 14 residues. CDR3 in DNA: TGTGCCATCAGGGGTATTCTAGCTGACAATGAGCAGTTCTTC. Its translation is CAIRGILADNEQFF.

The chain recombines TRBV6-1 with TRBJ2-7; weak D call: TRBD2 (6 bases). Trimming removed 4 bases at V and 5 bases at J, with 18 bases between. Germline loops: CDR1 MNHNS, CDR2 SASEGT. CDR3 size: 15 residues. The CDR3 loop reads CASSGTGLTGDEQYF. DNA for the CDR3: TGTGCCAGCAGTGGCACGGGCCTAACGGGGGACGAGCAGTACTTC.

V is TRBV11-2 and J is TRBJ1-1, with a possible D match to TRBD1 (6 bases). Germline assignment: CDR1 SGHAT and CDR2 FQNNGV. The CDR3 totals 16 residues. Trimming left V 5 bases short and J 0 bases short, with 16 bases between. The CDR3 nucleotides read TGTGCCAGCAGCCCTCATCCGGACAGACTGAACACTGAAGCTTTCTTT. It is translated as CASSPHPDRLNTEAFF.

The CDR3 region has the DNA TGTGCCAGTAGTAAATTAGATCTAGCTGATCAGCCCCAGCATTTT. Its translation: CASSKLDLADQPQHF. This sequence joins TRBV19 and TRBJ1-5, with D hard to call. Germline-derived CDR1 and CDR2 are LNHDA and SQIVND (reference sequence). V was pared by 4 bases and J by 5 bases, with 15 bases between. The CDR3 contains 15 residues.

The V gene is TRBV7-2, the J gene TRBJ2-7; a possible D gene is TRBD2 (6 bases). Trimming removed 3 bases at V and 4 bases at J, with 13 bases between. Germline CDR1 reads SGHTA; CDR2 reads FQGNSA. CDR3 length: 14 residues. CDR3 coding DNA: TGTGCCAGCAGCTTCGTCCTAGCGACGTACGAGCAGTACTTC. It specifies CASSFVLATYEQYF.

The chain links TRBV29-1 to TRBJ2-2; maybe TRBD1 (6 bases). From germline, CDR1 is SQVTM and CDR2 ANQGSEA. The CDR3 loop spans 14 amino acids. V lost 6 bases and J 2 bases, leaving 13 bases between the germline ends. The CDR3 DNA sequence: TGCAGCGTAGCCGGGACACCAAACACCGGGGAGCTGTTTTTT. Amino acids: CSVAGTPNTGELFF.

The chain joins TRBV27 to TRBJ1-1; weak D call: TRBD1 (6 bases). Germline CDR1 is MNHEY and CDR2 is SMNVEV (reference sequence). The CDR3 is made up of 14 amino acids. Trimming took off 5 bases at V and 4 bases at J, with 14 bases between the two ends. DNA for the CDR3: TGTGCCAGCAGTGGAGGGGGGGGCGTCACTGAAGCTTTCTTT. It is translated as CASSGGGGVTEAFF.

V is TRBV18 and J is TRBJ2-5; 9 positions match TRBD2. The V gene's germline CDR1 is KGHSH and CDR2 LQKENI. J lost 2 bases, V lost 0 bases, and 7 bases had no gene match. The CDR3 runs 17 residues. The CDR3 loop is CASSPPAPSGVQETQYF. CDR3 nucleotide sequence: TGTGCCAGCTCACCACCGGCTCCTAGCGGGGTTCAAGAGACCCAGTACTTC.

The J gene is TRBJ1-1, the V gene TRBV13; D ambiguous. The germline CDR1 and CDR2 sequences are PRHDT and FYEKMQ (reference sequence). The CDR3 consists of 13 residues. V was pared by 5 bases and J by 6 bases, with 13 bases between. In DNA form, the CDR3 reads TGTGCCAGCAGCCTCCTCGTCCCTCCTGAAGCTTTCTTT. Amino acids: CASSLLVPPEAFF. The variable domain in full, completed from reference TRBV13 and TRBJ1-1, reads AAGVIQSPRHLIKEKRETATLKCYPIPRHDTVYWYQQGPGQDPQFLISFYEKMQSDKGSIPDRFSAQQFSDYHSELNMSSLELGDSALYFCASSLLVPPEAFFGQGTRLTVV.

The chain joins TRBV6-5 to TRBJ1-1, with TRBD1 identical over 8 bases. The J segment lost 6 bases and the V segment lost 2 bases, leaving 5 bases of the junction unmatched. CDR3 length: 14 residues. Looked up from germline, CDR1 is MNHEY and CDR2 is SVGAGI. The CDR3 loop reads CASSYRQGLAEAFF. CDR3 DNA: TGTGCCAGCAGTTACCGACAGGGGTTGGCTGAAGCTTTCTTT.

The genes are TRBV30 and TRBJ2-6; 9 bases match TRBD2. CDR1 and CDR2 (germline): GTSNPN, SVGIG (reference sequence). This CDR3 is built from 20 residues. V trimming: 5 bases; J trimming: 0 bases; junction bases outside the gene matches: 17. The CDR3 sequence: CAWAGTLLAGGPSGANVLTF. The DNA of the CDR3 is TGTGCCTGGGCAGGGACCTTGCTGGCGGGAGGGCCCTCTGGGGCCAACGTCCTGACTTTC.

CDR3 protein: CASSDPLSGSNEQFF. CDR3 coding DNA: TGTGCCAGCAGCGACCCGTTAAGCGGCTCCAATGAGCAGTTCTTC. This sequence joins TRBV7-6 and TRBJ2-1; D is perhaps TRBD2 (5 bases). The V end was cut by 5 bases, the J end by 6 bases, with 17 bases between. Germline CDR1 and CDR2: SGHVS and FNYEAQ. This CDR3 comprises 15 residues. The full variable domain, in which reference TRBV7-6 and TRBJ2-1 provide the parts outside the CDR3, is GAGVSQSPRYKVTKRGQDVALRCDPISGHVSLYWYRQALGQGPEFLTYFNYEAQQDKSGLPNDRFSAERPEGSISTLTIQRTEQRDSAMYRCASSDPLSGSNEQFFGPGTRLTVL.

The V gene is TRBV28, the J gene TRBJ2-1; 12 nucleotides line up with TRBD2. Germline V gene sequence: CDR1 MDHEN, CDR2 SYDVKM. The V and J ends lost 6 bases and 8 bases, in that order; junction bases with no gene match: 8. The CDR3 has 15 amino acids. CDR3 in amino acids: CASRALAGGPYEQFF. As DNA, the CDR3 is TGTGCCAGCAGGGCCCTAGCGGGAGGGCCCTATGAGCAGTTCTTC.